This T cell receptor beta chain was recorded in a study of cytomegalovirus exposure and HLA in healthy donors. As for the study in general: Around 79 million unique TCRs, all from HLA-typed donors, were included in an early release of the data.

Concerning this clone itself: Antigen unknown.

V shed 5 bases and J 6 bases; nucleotides not matched to a gene: 9. The V gene's germline CDR1 is SGHAT and CDR2 FQNNGV. The CDR3 runs 16 residues. Overall study findings and caveats: Follow-up analysis later connected one missense variant in DCLRE1C with trimming of TCR beta V- and J-genes.

PCR involved 60 Vbeta and 13 Jbeta primers. Assay: immunoSEQ multiplex PCR; the TCRdb copy retains only in-frame clones and omits some. The repertoire holds roughly 62,000 clones, with 65% to 80% as singletons. Sample: PBMCs. The rearrangement links TRBV11-2 to TRBJ2-3, with TRBD2 identical over 12 bases. The TCR comes from a woman aged 25 to 45 in good health and CMV-seronegative. The DNA of the CDR3 is TGTGCCAGCAGCAAAAGGACTAGCGGGACCCATGATACGCAGTATTTT. Its protein product is CASSKRTSGTHDTQYF.